Below are 10 T cell receptor beta chains sequenced from a single sample in a study of blood T cell repertoires in COVID-19. Libraries were prepared by immunoSEQ multiplex PCR; TCRdb keeps only in-frame clonotypes and omits some of them. The table includes about 170,000 clones, around 82% detected once. Sequenced material: peripheral blood. The receptor set was obtained from a woman aged 40-49 years with COVID-19, enrolled during active disease.

This chain's CDR3 is CASSKRGGVQETQYF. DNA for the CDR3: TGTGCCAGTAGTAAACGCGGGGGGGTCCAAGAGACCCAGTACTTC. The gene calls are TRBV19 and TRBJ2-5; 9 positions match TRBD2. The V gene's germline CDR1 is LNHDA and CDR2 SQIVND (reference sequence). With V trimmed by 4 bases and J by 1 base, 4 bases remained unmatched. The CDR3 is 15 amino acids. Supplemented by reference TRBV19 and TRBJ2-5, the full variable domain reads DGGITQSPKYLFRKEGQNVTLSCEQNLNHDAMYWYRQDPGQGLRLIYYSQIVNDFQKGDIAEGYSVSREKKESFPLTVTSAQKNPTAFYLCASSKRGGVQETQYFGPGTRLLVL.

This clone was counted once. This rearrangement joins TRBV5-6 to TRBJ1-2, with D possibly TRBD1 on 6 matching bases. Trimming removed 1 base at V and 12 bases at J, with 10 bases between. Germline V gene data show CDR1 as SGHDT and CDR2 as YYEEEE. This CDR3 is built from 11 residues. The CDR3 reads CASSLRGGDTF. The CDR3 DNA is TGTGCCAGCAGCTTGCGAGGGGGAGACACCTTC.

This clone showed up just a few times. The chain couples TRBV28 to TRBJ2-1, with 10 bases matching TRBD2. Germline values: CDR1 MDHEN, CDR2 SYDVKM. V lost 6 bases and J lost 10; bases outside the gene matches: 15. This CDR3 spans 16 amino acids. The CDR3 protein is CASRGLSSGSPHEQFF. CDR3 bases: TGTGCCAGCAGGGGCCTATCTAGCGGGAGCCCCCACGAGCAGTTCTTC.

This chain links TRBV15 with TRBJ1-5, with D unclear. V was pared by 0 bases and J by 9 bases, with 12 bases between. CDR1 is LNHNV, CDR2 YYDKDF, per germline (reference sequence). The CDR3 has 14 amino acids. CDR3 DNA sequence: TGTGCCACCAGCAGAGAATCCCCTGCGGGGCCCCAGCATTTT. Translated, it gives CATSRESPAGPQHF.

This clone was recorded only once. The chain has TRBV5-6 and TRBJ1-5; D perhaps matches TRBD1 (5 bases). Per germline, CDR1 SGHDT and CDR2 YYEEEE. The CDR3 sequence is 15 residues long. Deletions cut 0 bases from V and 4 bases from J, with 11 bases between. CDR3 DNA sequence: TGTGCCAGCAGCTTGGCCGGGGGTATAAATCAGCCCCAGCATTTT. Translating gives CASSLAGGINQPQHF.

This clone turned up a few times. V and J are TRBV2 and TRBJ2-4, with D possibly being TRBD2 (5 bases). V shed 7 bases and J shed 8 bases, with 15 bases lying between them. This CDR3 spans 13 amino acids. CDR1 and CDR2 from the germline V gene are SNHLY and FYNNEI. CDR3 in DNA: TGTGCCAGCAAGGAGGTTTTGACGGACATTCAGTACTTC. This codes for CASKEVLTDIQYF.

This sequence joins TRBV5-6 and TRBJ2-3, with unresolved D. The germline V gene has CDR1 SGHDT and CDR2 YYEEEE. The CDR3 consists of 15 residues. The V and J ends lost 0 bases and 2 bases respectively, with 10 bases between them. Written as DNA, the CDR3 is TGTGCCAGCAGCTTGGGGTCCTACGACACAGATACGCAGTATTTT. Translating gives CASSLGSYDTDTQYF. Using reference TRBV5-6 and TRBJ2-3 for the parts outside the CDR3, the full variable domain is DAGVTQSPTHLIKTRGQQVTLRCSPKSGHDTVSWYQQALGQGPQFIFQYYEEEERQRGNFPDRFSGHQFPNYSSELNVNALLLGDSALYLCASSLGSYDTDTQYFGPGTRLTVL.

The chain recombines TRBV25-1 with TRBJ1-1, with 9 bases that match TRBD1. The CDR3 totals 16 residues. From germline, CDR1 is MGHDK and CDR2 SYGVNS. V was clipped by 5 bases and J by 4 bases; unmatched bases: 11. CDR3 loop: CASSPWTGDEGTEAFF. The CDR3 DNA follows: TGTGCCAGCAGTCCATGGACAGGGGACGAGGGCACTGAAGCTTTCTTT.

The table lists this clone with a few counts. CDR3 in DNA: TGTGCCAGCAGCTTAGGGCCCCAGCCCCAGCATTTT. The encoded protein is CASSLGPQPQHF. The V call is TRBV7-9, the J call TRBJ1-5; D gene unclear. The CDR3 totals 12 residues. V dropped 1 base and J dropped 7 bases, with 5 bases sitting between them. CDR1 and CDR2 (germline): SEHNR, FQNEAQ (reference sequence). The whole variable domain, remainder taken from reference TRBV7-9 and TRBJ1-5, is DTGVSQNPRHKITKRGQNVTFRCDPISEHNRLYWYRQTLGQGPEFLTYFQNEAQLEKSRLLSDRFSAERPKGSFSTLEIQRTEQGDSAMYLCASSLGPQPQHFGDGTRLSIL.

The rearrangement joins TRBV10-3 to TRBJ2-7; D might be TRBD1 (6 bases). The CDR3 has 12 amino acids. V gave up 4 bases and J gave up 3 bases, with 7 bases separating them. Germline loops: CDR1 ENHRY, CDR2 SYGVKD. CDR3 loop: CAISVTGYEQYV. The CDR3 DNA sequence: TGTGCCATCAGTGTGACAGGCTACGAGCAGTACGTC.